This T cell receptor (beta chain) appears in the sequencing data of a study of PD-L1 blockade in urothelial cancer (dated by TCRdb to 2016 to 2017). For the wider study: Therapy was started at some point between 2013 and 2015 for all patients, and atezolizumab 1,200 mg was administered intravenously every 3 weeks. Twenty-five of 29 patients were males with bladder-origin urothelial cancer, and about 65% of the 29 reported a prior smoking history. An ECOG performance status of 0 or 1 was recorded for the patients, and 0 to 3 prior chemotherapy regimens had been received by the patients. Blood samples were analyzed 3 weeks after the start of treatment (second dose) and 6 weeks after the start of treatment. Blood samples yielded a median of around 150,000 T cells and roughly 83,000 unique TCRs, with median clonality approximately 0.08. The study was an exploratory multi-omic analysis of somatic, immune and clinical correlates of response to PD-L1 blockade with atezolizumab in urothelial cancer. Pretreatment tumor samples, along with matched peripheral blood serially collected before and after atezolizumab treatment, were subjected to TCR sequencing. Durable clinical benefit was defined as a progression-free survival longer than 6 months, and TCR features were additionally tested against progression-free survival and overall survival. Whole exome sequencing and RNA sequencing of pretreatment tumors were performed alongside TCR sequencing in the same patients. Several patients reached durable clinical benefit, while some 20 patients did not. Under 30 patients had pretreatment blood TCR-seq, about 24 had at least one posttreatment blood collection, and about 24 had tumor TCR-seq. Here is what the overall study found, with its caveats: At 3 weeks after the start of treatment, tumor-associated TCR clones in peripheral blood had expanded more in patients with durable benefit (n ≈ 20, p = 0.022). Improved progression-free and overall survival was found to be associated with pretreatment peripheral blood TCR clonality below the median. Because the sample size was small (n = 29) and many of the analyses were exploratory, the results are meant to be hypothesis-generating.

CDR1 and CDR2 were assigned from the germline V gene as MNHNS and SASEGT. The CDR3, from cysteine to phenylalanine, totals 15 residues. The kept DNA is CDR3 alone, 45 bases in frame from the first base. The junction carries 11 bases between V and J, which are trimmed by 1 base and 4 bases respectively. Synthetic TCR analog templates were spiked into each PCR so that absolute template abundance could be estimated from read counts. Using the immunoSEQ assay, TCRbeta CDR3 regions were amplified from genomic DNA with bias-controlled V and J gene primers. Rearranged TCRbeta segments were sequenced at approximately 20X coverage. As for the authors' bioinformatics: Clustering was used to correct sequencing errors, and CDR3s were annotated against IMGT to assign V, D and J genes. Downstream analyses used only productive TCRbeta rearrangements and left out out-of-frame or stop-codon sequences. To compute clonality, Shannon entropy was normalized by the log of the number of unique productive sequences and then subtracted from one. Fisher's exact test with Benjamini-Hochberg correction, using a cutoff of adjusted p below 0.01, was how clones that differed between time points or between blood and tumor were identified. TCRdb mirrors the immuneACCESS table, restricted to in-frame sequences. Some clones are absent from its copies; in checked studies, under half trace to an unresolved V gene, and the reason for the others is unknown. The DNA gave D and trimming, while V, J and clone size come from that table. Here the sample has tens of thousands of clones; roughly 84% occur a single time. The ten largest make up 8.5% to 10% of the sample.

This specimen's time point label, interpreted: pretreatment peripheral blood. A cohort of 25 to 30 patients with locally advanced or metastatic urothelial carcinoma, treated at Memorial Sloan Kettering on a trial protocol, was included. Peripheral blood mononuclear cells were collected from each patient pretreatment and during treatment, giving between 1 and 8 total time points per patient. The Qiagen DNeasy Blood extraction kit was used to purify genomic DNA from total PBMCs and tumor samples. PBMCs were collected pretreatment and during treatment, and were isolated and stored as previously described. Comments on this clone: It lacks a known antigen. Nothing much larger sits one base from this clone, and base qualities are not available.

The receptor chain draws on TRBV6-1 and TRBJ2-1, with no confidently assigned D gene. The source of this sequence is a woman aged 70-85 years with urothelial cancer. Sample: PBMCs, taken around atezolizumab (anti-PD-L1) treatment. The CDR3 protein is CASSEEGASYNEQFF. Here is the DNA: TGTGCCAGCAGTGAAGAAGGAGCCAGTTACAATGAGCAGTTCTTC.